This entry concerns a single TCR beta chain. This entry comes from a study of technical replicates of blood from a few donors. V dropped 8 bases and J dropped 0 bases, with 13 bases sitting between them. CDR3 length equals 15 residues. Germline CDR1 is MNHNS and CDR2 is SASEGT. Only in-frame clones appear in the TCRdb table, and some are missing; sequencing was by immunoSEQ multiplex PCR. The sample shows some 94,000 clones, approximately 94% of them seen only once. The source of this sequence is a human donor in good health. V is TRBV6-1 and J is TRBJ1-4; no clear D gene. The sequenced sample was T cells isolated from PBMCs. The DNA for the CDR3 is TGTGCCAGCTTGCGAGGTTCCTCAACTAATGAAAAACTGTTTTTT. This gives the protein CASLRGSSTNEKLFF.